These 26 T cell receptor beta chains were sequenced from one sample in a study of blood T cell repertoires in COVID-19. TCRdb keeps only in-frame clones here, not all; method: immunoSEQ multiplex PCR. The sample holds hundreds of thousands of clones; roughly nine tenths are singletons and the top ten take around 3%. The sequenced sample was peripheral blood. The source is a woman under 40 with COVID-19, enrolled during active disease.

This chain links TRBV6-5 with TRBJ2-3, with TRBD2 identical over 12 bases. This CDR3 has 16 residues. Germline V gene lookup returns CDR1 MNHEY and CDR2 SVGAGI. V trimming: 2 bases; J trimming: 5 bases; junction bases outside the gene matches: 5. The CDR3 loop is CASSYGLAGGQDTQYF. The CDR3, as DNA: TGTGCCAGCAGTTACGGGCTAGCGGGGGGGCAAGATACGCAGTATTTT.

V and J are TRBV2 and TRBJ2-6; a weak D match, TRBD1 (5 bases). CDR3 size: 16 residues. V was cut by 4 bases and J by 2 bases, with 12 bases left in between. Germline V gene data show CDR1 as SNHLY and CDR2 as FYNNEI. This CDR3 is CASSVRQGAGANVLTF. CDR3 bases: TGTGCCAGCAGTGTACGGCAGGGTGCTGGGGCCAACGTCCTGACTTTC.

This chain connects TRBV27 to TRBJ2-3, with D perhaps matching TRBD2 (6 bases). This CDR3 is 16 amino acids long. Germline V lookup: CDR1 MNHEY, CDR2 SMNVEV (reference sequence). Trimming left V 3 bases short and J 3 bases short, with 16 bases between. The chain's CDR3 is CASSFLIADGTDTQYF. The CDR3, as DNA: TGTGCCAGCAGTTTCCTCATAGCGGATGGGACAGATACGCAGTATTTT.

The chain combines TRBV7-2 with TRBJ2-7; D may be TRBD2 (7 bases). Per germline, CDR1 SGHTA and CDR2 FQGNSA. This CDR3 region has 15 residues. V lost 7 bases and J lost 2, with 18 bases in between. The CDR3 DNA reads as TGTGCCAGCACTCAAGCGGCGGGGGCCGCCTACGAGCAGTACTTC. Protein: CASTQAAGAAYEQYF.

In the case of this clone: Other DNA sequences in this specimen translate into the identical CDR3. This chain uses TRBV7-6 with TRBJ1-1, with 7 bases matching TRBD1. Trimming cost V 1 base and J 4 bases; bases outside gene matches: 0. Germline V CDR1 and CDR2: SGHVS, FNYEAQ. This CDR3 contains 13 residues. CDR3 in amino acids: CASSLGQGTEAFF. DNA of the CDR3: TGTGCCAGCAGCTTAGGACAGGGCACTGAAGCTTTCTTT.

The chain uses TRBV7-2 and TRBJ2-7; D remains ambiguous. The ends were cut back, 5 bases at V and 4 bases at J, with 9 bases in the middle. The CDR3 covers 12 residues. The V gene's germline CDR1 is SGHTA and CDR2 FQGNSA. CDR3 DNA sequence: TGTGCCAGCAGCCCAACCGGGTACGAGCAGTACTTC. It codes for CASSPTGYEQYF.

This sequence joins TRBV20-1 and TRBJ2-1; 8 bases line up with TRBD2. The CDR3 totals 13 residues. Germline V gives CDR1 DFQATT, CDR2 SNEGSKA (reference sequence). V lost 3 bases, J lost 9 bases, and 7 bases stayed unmatched. CDR3 coding DNA: TGCAGTGCTAGTGCGGGGGGCCGCCCTGAGCAGTTCTTC. Translating it yields CSASAGGRPEQFF.

The chain combines TRBV6-2 or TRBV6-3 with TRBJ1-1, with D possibly matching TRBD1 (6 bases). The CDR3 has 15 amino acids. Deletions cut 2 bases from V and 4 bases from J, with 14 bases between. CDR1 and CDR2 (germline): MNHEY, SVGEGT. Here the CDR3 DNA reads TGTGCCAGCAGTTACCTCGGGGTCAGGGGCACTGAAGCTTTCTTT. Residues: CASSYLGVRGTEAFF.

The chain combines TRBV12-3 or TRBV12-4 with TRBJ2-7, with 10 bases lining up with TRBD1. Germline trimming cut 5 bases from V and 3 bases from J; bases unmatched to any gene: 1. CDR3 length: 13 residues. CDR3 protein: CASSRTGGYEQYF. The CDR3 DNA is TGTGCCAGCAGTCGGACAGGGGGCTACGAGCAGTACTTC.

The V and J genes are TRBV7-2 and TRBJ2-3; TRBD2 aligns across 9 bases. Looked up from germline, CDR1 is SGHTA and CDR2 is FQGNSA. This CDR3 is 17 amino acids long. V lost 4 bases to trimming and J lost 5 bases; unmatched junction nucleotides: 13. CDR3 amino acids: CASSSMAGGWQGDTQYF. The CDR3 DNA sequence: TGTGCCAGCAGCTCCATGGCGGGGGGGTGGCAGGGAGATACGCAGTATTTT.

This rearrangement joins TRBV5-6 to TRBJ2-5; D gene unclear. Trimming removed 4 bases at V and 5 bases at J, with 12 bases between. The germline V gene encodes CDR1 SGHDT and CDR2 YYEEEE. The CDR3 covers 13 residues. The CDR3 region is CASSPWPSETQYF. CDR3 bases: TGTGCCAGCAGCCCGTGGCCGTCGGAGACCCAGTACTTC.

The chain is built from TRBV6-5 and TRBJ2-7, with a possible D match to TRBD1 (6 bases). The CDR3 is 13 amino acids. V shed 4 bases and J shed 3 bases, with 10 bases lying between them. Germline-derived CDR1 and CDR2 are MNHEY and SVGAGI. The CDR3 here is CASSSGDSYEQYF. CDR3 nucleotides: TGTGCCAGCAGTTCAGGGGATAGCTACGAGCAGTACTTC.

This clone was found many times. This chain links TRBV27 with TRBJ2-7; tentative D call: TRBD1 (5 bases). This CDR3 spans 16 amino acids. Trimming shortened V by 6 bases and J by 4 bases, and 22 bases separated the two germline ends. Germline V lookup: CDR1 MNHEY, CDR2 SMNVEV (reference sequence). The CDR3 here is CASSVAGDSYSYEQYF. The CDR3 DNA is TGTGCCAGCAGCGTAGCCGGAGACAGTTATTCTTACGAGCAGTACTTC.

The chain joins TRBV6-6 to TRBJ2-7; no reliable D call. There are 13 residues in the CDR3. The germline V gene encodes CDR1 MNHNY and CDR2 SVGAGI (reference sequence). V was clipped by 5 bases and J by 5 bases, with 13 bases between them. CDR3 nucleotides: TGTGCCAGCAGTCCCCCCCCGGGTGACGAGCAGTACGTC. This codes for CASSPPPGDEQYV.

In its sample, this clone was seen a few times. The chain combines TRBV5-1 with TRBJ2-2, with D possibly matching TRBD2 (6 bases). The length of the CDR3 is 17 residues. Per germline, CDR1 SGHRS and CDR2 YFSETQ. The V gene lost 2 bases and the J gene lost 7 bases, with 21 bases spanning the gap. In DNA form, the CDR3 reads TGCGCCAGCAGCTTATTAACCGTCCAAATGGGGGGCGGGGAGCTGTTTTTT. Its translation is CASSLLTVQMGGGELFF.

The gene calls are TRBV5-4 and TRBJ1-3; tentatively, D is TRBD1 (6 bases). Germline loops: CDR1 SGHNT, CDR2 YYREEE (reference sequence). The CDR3 runs 16 residues. Trimming removed 0 bases at V and 0 bases at J, with 10 bases between. The chain's CDR3 is CASSLAGHGSGNTIYF. The DNA of the CDR3 is TGTGCCAGCAGCTTGGCGGGACACGGCTCTGGAAACACCATATATTTT.

In its sample, this clone was seen once. V is TRBV10-3 and J is TRBJ2-2; the D is unclear. CDR1 is ENHRY, CDR2 SYGVKD, per germline. V shed 4 bases and J shed 3 bases, with 6 bases lying between them. The CDR3 length is 13 residues. The CDR3 bases are TGTGCCATCAGTGGTCGGGACACCGGGGAGCTGTTTTTT. Translating gives CAISGRDTGELFF.

J is TRBJ1-2 and V is TRBV7-9; possible D gene TRBD1, 5 bases. This CDR3 contains 13 residues. Germline V gene data show CDR1 as SEHNR and CDR2 as FQNEAQ (reference sequence). V was pared by 6 bases and J by 2 bases, with 10 bases between. The CDR3, as DNA: TGTGCCAGCAGTTTTCCAGGGAACTATGGCTACACCTTC. Its protein product is CASSFPGNYGYTF.

This clone was picked up many times. V gene TRBV19 combines with J gene TRBJ1-4, with 8 nucleotides matching TRBD1. Germline loops: CDR1 LNHDA, CDR2 SQIVND (reference sequence). V trimming: 7 bases; J trimming: 7 bases; junction bases outside the gene matches: 5. This CDR3 spans 13 amino acids. The CDR3 sequence: CASNPGQGEKLFF. Here the CDR3 DNA reads TGTGCCAGTAACCCTGGACAGGGTGAAAAACTGTTTTTT.

This chain uses TRBV27 with TRBJ1-2; TRBD1 is a possible D gene (6 bases). Germline CDR1 reads MNHEY; CDR2 reads SMNVEV (reference sequence). Trimming removed 4 bases at V and 6 bases at J, with 18 bases between. The CDR3 covers 15 residues. The CDR3 DNA is TGTGCCAGCAGTTCCCTGGGTCAGGGGATGGATGGCTACACCTTC. This translates into CASSSLGQGMDGYTF.

The J gene is TRBJ1-2, the V gene TRBV19; D is possibly TRBD1 (6 bases). This CDR3 is 14 amino acids long. Trimming cost V 5 bases and J 4 bases, with 14 bases left between them. Germline-derived CDR1 and CDR2 are LNHDA and SQIVND (reference sequence). As DNA, the CDR3 is TGTGCCAGTAGTGCCAAAACAGGGATCTATGGCTACACCTTC. It yields the protein CASSAKTGIYGYTF.

V and J are TRBV7-6 and TRBJ2-5; TRBD2 matches 9 bases. Losses at the gene ends were 5 bases for V and 4 bases for J; bases not matched to a gene: 8. Germline CDR1 reads SGHVS; CDR2 reads FNYEAQ. This CDR3 spans 15 amino acids. The CDR3 coding sequence is TGTGCCAGCAGCCTATTTGGCGGGAGGGGAGAGACCCAGTACTTC. Residues: CASSLFGGRGETQYF.

The gene calls are TRBV10-3 and TRBJ2-3; 7 bases are a match to TRBD2. The germline CDR1 and CDR2 sequences are ENHRY and SYGVKD. The CDR3 runs to 12 residues. V shed 7 bases and J 6 bases; nucleotides not matched to a gene: 4. DNA for the CDR3: TGTGCCATCACCCCCGGGGGGGATACGCAGTATTTT. It encodes CAITPGGDTQYF.

The chain is built from TRBV28 and TRBJ2-5; the match to TRBD2 covers 9 bases. V trimming: 6 bases; J trimming: 5 bases; junction bases outside the gene matches: 7. The CDR3 sequence is 14 residues long. The germline V gene encodes CDR1 MDHEN and CDR2 SYDVKM. CDR3 sequence: CASRAGLAVETQYF. The DNA of the CDR3 is TGTGCCAGCAGGGCGGGACTAGCTGTCGAGACCCAGTACTTC.

V and J are TRBV28 and TRBJ2-5; D is perhaps TRBD1 (5 bases). The V gene lost 6 bases and the J gene lost 2 bases, with 22 bases spanning the gap. Germline V gene lookup returns CDR1 MDHEN and CDR2 SYDVKM. The CDR3 sequence is 17 residues long. The CDR3 DNA reads as TGTGCCAGCAGGCAACCCGACCAGGGTTCCGCTCAAGAGACCCAGTACTTC. Protein product: CASRQPDQGSAQETQYF. The full variable domain, its missing parts supplied by reference TRBV28 and TRBJ2-5, is DVKVTQSSRYLVKRTGEKVFLECVQDMDHENMFWYRQDPGLGLRLIYFSYDVKMKEKGDIPEGYSVSREKKERFSLILESASTNQTSMYLCASRQPDQGSAQETQYFGPGTRLLVL.

The chain uses TRBV25-1 and TRBJ1-1; D remains unclear. The germline V and J ends were trimmed by 4 bases and 1 base, with 19 bases remaining between them. The CDR3 is 17 residues long. Per the germline V gene, CDR1 is MGHDK and CDR2 is SYGVNS. CDR3 protein: CASSVPGWRSRNTEAFF. CDR3 DNA: TGTGCCAGCAGTGTCCCCGGCTGGAGGTCGAGGAACACTGAAGCTTTCTTT. The entire variable domain, with the rest obtained from reference TRBV25-1 and TRBJ1-1, is as follows: EADIYQTPRYLVIGTGKKITLECSQTMGHDKMYWYQQDPGMELHLIHYSYGVNSTEKGDLSSESTVSRIRTEHFPLTLESARPSHTSQYLCASSVPGWRSRNTEAFFGQGTRLTVV.